Listed below are T cell receptor beta chains from one sample, sequenced in a study of radiation and T cells in renal cell carcinoma. TCRdb's copy holds only in-frame clones and misses some; the assay was immunoSEQ multiplex PCR. The repertoire holds tens of thousands of clones, 80% seen once, with approximately 40% in the top ten. The sequencing used blood, collected from a patient whose treatment included radiotherapy and nephrectomy. The receptors were gathered from a man aged 55 to 70 with renal cell carcinoma. Each CDR3 is given with its conserved first and last residue. Clone sizes are given selectively: once, few, many, or a class where the clone is expanded.

abundance	v_gene	len	j_gene	CDR3aa
.	TRBV5-1	17	TRBJ2-6	CASSLNQESSGANVLTF
.	TRBV2	14	TRBJ2-7	CASSEVRSSYEQYF
.	TRBV30	16	TRBJ1-5	CAWSQVVGNGNQPQHF
once	TRBV4-3	15	TRBJ1-1	CASSQGLFKYTEAFF
.	TRBV10-1	17	TRBJ2-5	CASSESGHTMYQETQYF
.	TRBV11-2	13	TRBJ1-4	CASSPSRGEKLFF
.	TRBV27	15	TRBJ2-1	CASSFGRGGYNEQFF
.	TRBV5-6	16	TRBJ1-1	CASSLDVGAGDTEAFF
.	TRBV7-2	14	TRBJ2-5	CASSLEYWEETQYF
.	TRBV6-6	15	TRBJ2-5	CASSYVPQGGETQYF
.	TRBV15	14	TRBJ2-1	CATSNPSSYNEQFF
.	TRBV30	12	TRBJ2-3	CAWETGADTQYF
once	TRBV29-1	15	TRBJ2-5	CSVGVYREIIETQYF
.	TRBV29-1	16	TRBJ2-7	CSVRKAAGTAGVEQYF
.	TRBV7-3	11	TRBJ2-1	CASSLTNEQFF
.	TRBV9	16	TRBJ2-6	CASSVGRGSGANVLTF
few	TRBV30	13	TRBJ1-5	CAWSWQGGQPQHF
.	TRBV9	13	TRBJ2-2	CASSLSNTGELFF